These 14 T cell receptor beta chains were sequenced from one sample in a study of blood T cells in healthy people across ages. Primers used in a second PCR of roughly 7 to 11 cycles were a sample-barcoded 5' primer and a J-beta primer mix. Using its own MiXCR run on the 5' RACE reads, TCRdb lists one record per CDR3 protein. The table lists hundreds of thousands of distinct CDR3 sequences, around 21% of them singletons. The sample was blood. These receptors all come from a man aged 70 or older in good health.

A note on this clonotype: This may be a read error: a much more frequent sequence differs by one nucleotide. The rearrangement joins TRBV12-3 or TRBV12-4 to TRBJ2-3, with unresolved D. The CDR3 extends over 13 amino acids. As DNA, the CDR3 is TGTGCCAGCAGTTTCGCCCTCACAGATACGCAGTCTTTT. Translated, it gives CASSFALTDTQSF.

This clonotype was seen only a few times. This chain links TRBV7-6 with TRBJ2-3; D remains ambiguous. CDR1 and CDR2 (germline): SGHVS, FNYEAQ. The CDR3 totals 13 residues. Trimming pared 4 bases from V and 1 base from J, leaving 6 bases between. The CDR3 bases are TGTGCCAGCAGCTCGGACGGCACAGATACGCAGTATTTT. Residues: CASSSDGTDTQYF.

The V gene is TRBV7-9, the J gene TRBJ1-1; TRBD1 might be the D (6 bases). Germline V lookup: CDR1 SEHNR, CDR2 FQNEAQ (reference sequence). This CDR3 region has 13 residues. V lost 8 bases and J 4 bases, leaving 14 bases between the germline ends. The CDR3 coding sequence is TGTGCCAGCGCCTTAGGGGGGGTCACTGAAGCTTTCTTT. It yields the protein CASALGGVTEAFF.

The CDR3 DNA reads as TGTGCCAGCAGACAGACAGGGGAGGCGGACACTGAAGCTTTCTTT. The encoded protein is CASRQTGEADTEAFF. The chain is built from TRBV6-6 and TRBJ1-1; 8 nucleotides align to TRBD1. CDR1 is MNHNY, CDR2 SVGAGI, per germline (reference sequence). The CDR3 length is 15 residues. The trim removed 6 bases at V and 3 bases at J, leaving 9 bases unmatched.

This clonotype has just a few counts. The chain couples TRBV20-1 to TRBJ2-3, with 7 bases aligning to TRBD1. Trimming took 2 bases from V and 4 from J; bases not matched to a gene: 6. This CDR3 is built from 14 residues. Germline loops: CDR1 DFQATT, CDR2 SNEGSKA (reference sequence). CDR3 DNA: TGCAGTGCTAGAAAAGGGGGCGCGTCAGATACGCAGTATTTT. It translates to CSARKGGASDTQYF.

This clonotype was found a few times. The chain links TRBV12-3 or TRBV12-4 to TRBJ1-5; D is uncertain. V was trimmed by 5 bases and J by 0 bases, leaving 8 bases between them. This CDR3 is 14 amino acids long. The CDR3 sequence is CASSSGFSNQPQHF. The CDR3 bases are TGTGCCAGCAGTAGTGGGTTTAGCAATCAGCCCCAGCATTTT.

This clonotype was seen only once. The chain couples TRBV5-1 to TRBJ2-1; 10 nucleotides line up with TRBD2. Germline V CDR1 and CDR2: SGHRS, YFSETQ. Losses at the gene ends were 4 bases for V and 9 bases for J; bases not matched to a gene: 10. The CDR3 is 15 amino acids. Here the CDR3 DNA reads TGCGCCAGCAGCGCGTGGACTAGCGGAGGAGGTGAGCAGTTCTTC. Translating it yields CASSAWTSGGGEQFF.

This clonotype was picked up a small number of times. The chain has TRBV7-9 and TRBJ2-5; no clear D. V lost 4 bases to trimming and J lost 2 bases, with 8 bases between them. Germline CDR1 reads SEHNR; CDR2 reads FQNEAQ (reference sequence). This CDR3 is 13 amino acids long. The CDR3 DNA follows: TGTGCCAGCAGCTCCGACAATCAAGAGACCCAGTACTTC. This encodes CASSSDNQETQYF.

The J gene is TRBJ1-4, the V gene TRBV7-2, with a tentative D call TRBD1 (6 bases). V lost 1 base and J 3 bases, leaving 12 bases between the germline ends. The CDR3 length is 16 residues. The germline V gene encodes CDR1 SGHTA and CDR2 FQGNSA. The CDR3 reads CASSLERGAANEKLFF. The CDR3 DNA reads TGTGCCAGCAGCTTAGAACGGGGGGCGGCTAATGAAAAACTGTTTTTT.

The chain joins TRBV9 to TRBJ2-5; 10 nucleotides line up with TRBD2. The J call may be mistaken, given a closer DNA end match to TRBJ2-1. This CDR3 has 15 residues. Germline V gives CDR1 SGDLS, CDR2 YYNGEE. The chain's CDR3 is CASSVALAGVPEQFF. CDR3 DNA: TGTGCCAGCAGCGTAGCCCTAGCGGGAGTCCCTGAGCAGTTCTTC.

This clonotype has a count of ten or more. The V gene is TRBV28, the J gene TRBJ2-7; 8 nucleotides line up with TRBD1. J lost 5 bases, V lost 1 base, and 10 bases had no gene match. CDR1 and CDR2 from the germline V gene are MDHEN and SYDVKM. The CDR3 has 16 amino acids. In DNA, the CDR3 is TGTGCCAGCAGTTTATCCCCTCGGGCAGGGGGCGACGAGCAGTACTTC. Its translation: CASSLSPRAGGDEQYF.

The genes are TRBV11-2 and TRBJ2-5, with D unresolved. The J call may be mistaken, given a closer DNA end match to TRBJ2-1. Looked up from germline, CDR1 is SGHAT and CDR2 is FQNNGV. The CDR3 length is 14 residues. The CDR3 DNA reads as TGTGCCTCCCAACGGGCAGAAATTAACAATGAGCAGTTCTTC. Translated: CASQRAEINNEQFF.

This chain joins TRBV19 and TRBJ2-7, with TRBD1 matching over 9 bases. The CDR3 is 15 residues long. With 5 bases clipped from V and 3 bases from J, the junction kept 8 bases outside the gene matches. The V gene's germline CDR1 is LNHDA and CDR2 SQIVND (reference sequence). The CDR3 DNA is TGTGCCAGTAGTCCCGGACAGGGGACCCTCTACGAGCAGTACTTC. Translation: CASSPGQGTLYEQYF.

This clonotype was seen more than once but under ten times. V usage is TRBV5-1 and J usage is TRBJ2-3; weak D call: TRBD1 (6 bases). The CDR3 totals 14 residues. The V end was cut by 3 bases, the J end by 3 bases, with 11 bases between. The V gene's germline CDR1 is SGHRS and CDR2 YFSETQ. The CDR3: CASSYPGATDTQYF. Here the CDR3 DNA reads TGCGCCAGCAGCTATCCAGGGGCTACAGATACGCAGTATTTT.